This T cell receptor beta chain was observed in a study of long-term antiretroviral therapy in people with HIV. Run at survey level, the immunoSEQ assay was version v3.0. Here immunoSEQ multiplex PCR was the method, and the copy in TCRdb shows in-frame clones only, minus some. The data show under 10,000 clones, with about 81% seen just once and around a sixth held by the top ten. Germline CDR1 and CDR2: KGHSH and LQKENI. Between the trimmed V and J ends, which lost 5 bases and 1 base, there was a span of 12 bases. The CDR3 loop spans 15 amino acids. This chain joins TRBV18 and TRBJ1-5, with D possibly matching TRBD1 (5 bases). The source was unsorted PBMCs, collected 0.7 years after starting antiretroviral therapy. The TCR originated in a man in his forties with HIV. The CDR3 bases are TGTGCCAGCTCAGGTCTGGGGGGGAGCAATCAGCCCCAGCATTTT. Amino acid sequence: CASSGLGGSNQPQHF.